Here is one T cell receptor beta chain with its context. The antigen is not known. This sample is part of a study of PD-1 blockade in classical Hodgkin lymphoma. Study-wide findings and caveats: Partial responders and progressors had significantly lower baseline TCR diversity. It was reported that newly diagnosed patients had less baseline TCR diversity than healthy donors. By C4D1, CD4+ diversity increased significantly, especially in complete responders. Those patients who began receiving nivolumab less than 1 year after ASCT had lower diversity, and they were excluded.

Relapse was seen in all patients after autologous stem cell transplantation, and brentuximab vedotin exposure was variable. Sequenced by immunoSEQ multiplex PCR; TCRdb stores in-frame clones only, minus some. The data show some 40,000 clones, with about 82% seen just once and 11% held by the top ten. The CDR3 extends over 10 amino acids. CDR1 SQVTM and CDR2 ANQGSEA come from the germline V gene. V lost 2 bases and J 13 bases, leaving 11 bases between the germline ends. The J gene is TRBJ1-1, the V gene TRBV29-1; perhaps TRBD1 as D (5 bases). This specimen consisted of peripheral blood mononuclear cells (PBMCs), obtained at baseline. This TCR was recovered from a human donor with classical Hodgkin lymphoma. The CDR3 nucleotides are TGCAGCGTTGAACCCCCGGGGGGTTTCTTT. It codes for CSVEPPGGFF.